One sample yielded the 30 T cell receptor beta chains listed below, sequenced in a study of identical twins. TCRdb analysed the 5' RACE reads with MiXCR anew, one entry per CDR3 protein. The sample contains just under 650,000 distinct CDR3 sequences, just over 7% of which appear only once. The same sample was also used in a study of yellow fever vaccine responses in identical twins.

The sequencing sample was made of PBMCs. These receptors all come from a woman aged 18-29 years in good health.

This clonotype was recorded many times. CDR3 DNA sequence: TGTGCCAGCAGCTTAGGGGGACAGGATGTCTATGGCTACACCTTC. This gives the protein CASSLGGQDVYGYTF. The chain couples TRBV7-8 to TRBJ1-2; 8 bases map to TRBD1. This CDR3 spans 15 amino acids. Trimming took 1 base from V and 4 from J; bases not matched to a gene: 5. Looked up from germline, CDR1 is SGHVS and CDR2 is FQNEAQ.

Only a few counts were recorded for this clonotype. The CDR3 DNA follows: TGCGCCAGCAGTGAACCAAAACGGGTCCAGTACTTC. It translates to CASSEPKRVQYF. The chain couples TRBV10-2 to TRBJ2-5; D gene uncertain. Germline V gene lookup returns CDR1 WSHSY and CDR2 SAAADI. The CDR3 loop spans 12 amino acids. Trimming removed 3 bases from V and 10 bases from J, with 12 bases in between.

This clonotype appeared once. The CDR3 DNA is TGTGCCAGCAGCTCTGTAATGAGCACTGAAGCTTTCTTT. It yields the protein CASSSVMSTEAFF. V usage is TRBV7-3 and J usage is TRBJ1-1, with D uncertain. V lost 4 bases and J 4 bases, leaving 10 bases between the germline ends. Germline CDR1 reads SGHTA; CDR2 reads FQGTGA. The CDR3 runs 13 residues.

The table lists this clonotype with many counts. J is TRBJ2-7 and V is TRBV29-1, with 8 nucleotides matching TRBD2. Trimming cost V 7 bases and J 0 bases; bases outside gene matches: 11. The CDR3 sequence is 15 residues long. Germline CDR1 is SQVTM and CDR2 is ANQGSEA. The CDR3 bases are TGCAGCGCTAAACAGTCGGGGGGGAGCTCCTACGAGCAGTACTTC. This encodes CSAKQSGGSSYEQYF.

This clonotype was seen many times. V gene TRBV7-9 combines with J gene TRBJ2-2, with D tentatively TRBD2 (5 bases). Trimming took 5 bases from V and 4 from J, leaving 11 bases between them. Germline loops: CDR1 SEHNR, CDR2 FQNEAQ (reference sequence). CDR3 length equals 14 residues. This CDR3 reads CASSQGGATGELFF. DNA of the CDR3: TGTGCCAGCAGCCAAGGAGGAGCCACCGGGGAGCTGTTTTTT. The full variable domain, its missing parts supplied by reference TRBV7-9 and TRBJ2-2, is DTGVSQNPRHKITKRGQNVTFRCDPISEHNRLYWYRQTLGQGPEFLTYFQNEAQLEKSRLLSDRFSAERPKGSFSTLEIQRTEQGDSAMYLCASSQGGATGELFFGEGSRLTVL.

This clonotype was seen at least ten times. The V call is TRBV10-3, the J call TRBJ2-1, with 9 bases lining up with TRBD2. V was pared by 6 bases and J by 8 bases, with 5 bases of the junction left unmatched. The CDR3 is 13 amino acids. Germline lookup yields CDR1 ENHRY and CDR2 SYGVKD. In DNA, the CDR3 is TGTGCCATCAGGGAAGGGACTAGCCATGAGCAGTTCTTC. Residues: CAIREGTSHEQFF.

This clonotype has only a few counts. A clone one base away is much larger, so this may be a read error. The chain recombines TRBV3-1 with TRBJ2-1; 11 positions match TRBD2. CDR1 and CDR2 from the germline V gene are LGHDT and YNNKEL (reference sequence). The CDR3 spans 15 residues. Trimming at V came to 7 bases and at J to 2 bases, leaving 4 bases not matched to a gene. The CDR3 is CASTPGLAAYNEQFF. The CDR3 DNA is TGTGCCAGCACCCCGGGACTAGCGGCCTACAATGAGCAGTTCTTC.

Many counts were recorded for this clonotype. V is TRBV29-1 and J is TRBJ2-3, with TRBD2 identical over 13 bases. The CDR3 spans 17 residues. Germline V gene lookup returns CDR1 SQVTM and CDR2 ANQGSEA. Unmatched junction bases numbered 8, after V lost 0 bases and J lost 5 bases. CDR3 DNA sequence: TGCAGCGTTGAAGATCCGCCGACTAGCGGGAGGAAAGATACGCAGTATTTT. Encoded protein: CSVEDPPTSGRKDTQYF.

In this sample, this clonotype turned up a few times. This chain links TRBV28 with TRBJ2-7; 10 bases align to TRBD2. V trimming: 4 bases; J trimming: 1 base; junction bases outside the gene matches: 10. Germline assignment: CDR1 MDHEN and CDR2 SYDVKM. CDR3 length equals 17 residues. The CDR3 DNA sequence: TGTGCCAGCAGTTCCCAACTAGCGGGACCCACTTCCTACGAGCAGTACTTC. This codes for CASSSQLAGPTSYEQYF.

The CDR3 loop reads CASRSTSQGEQYF. The DNA for the CDR3 is TGCGCCAGCCGGAGTACGTCCCAGGGCGAGCAGTACTTC. The chain links TRBV5-1 to TRBJ2-7; the D gene is possibly TRBD1 (5 bases). The germline CDR1 and CDR2 sequences are SGHRS and YFSETQ. V dropped 7 bases and J dropped 6 bases, with 17 bases sitting between them. The CDR3 totals 13 residues.

This chain uses TRBV5-6 with TRBJ2-2; D is possibly TRBD1 or TRBD2 (6 bases each). The CDR3 extends over 16 amino acids. The V and J ends lost 5 bases and 4 bases respectively, with 18 bases between them. Germline CDR1 is SGHDT and CDR2 is YYEEEE. Here the CDR3 DNA reads TGTGCCAGCAGATCGGAGGGGGAACTCCTCACCGGGGAGCTGTTTTTT. Translating it yields CASRSEGELLTGELFF.

There are a few counts of this clonotype. The chain joins TRBV20-1 to TRBJ1-1; D gene ambiguous. Trimming pared 3 bases from V and 0 bases from J, leaving 11 bases between. The CDR3 length is 14 residues. Per germline, CDR1 DFQATT and CDR2 SNEGSKA (reference sequence). The CDR3 DNA follows: TGCAGTGCTAGGGGAGACTACTTGAACACTGAAGCTTTCTTT. Translation: CSARGDYLNTEAFF.

This clonotype has ten or more counts. V usage is TRBV18 and J usage is TRBJ1-5; maybe TRBD1 (5 bases). Trimming took 5 bases from V and 2 from J, leaving 19 bases between them. The germline V gene has CDR1 KGHSH and CDR2 LQKENI. The CDR3 runs to 17 residues. The DNA of the CDR3 is TGTGCCAGCTCATCCGGGACTCAGGGAGGAGGCAATCAGCCCCAGCATTTT. It yields the protein CASSSGTQGGGNQPQHF.

Comment on this clonotype: Being one base from a much bigger clone, this may be a read error. This chain links TRBV12-3 or TRBV12-4 with TRBJ2-1; TRBD2 aligns across 11 bases. The CDR3 loop spans 17 amino acids. The CDR3 DNA is TGTGCCAGCACCCCCCGGGGTCTAGCGGGGGGAAACAATGAGCAGATCTTC. This gives the protein CASTPRGLAGGNNEQIF.

The chain recombines TRBV7-8 with TRBJ2-1; a weak D match, TRBD2 (6 bases). Germline lookup yields CDR1 SGHVS and CDR2 FQNEAQ. The CDR3 runs 16 residues. With 5 bases removed from V and 7 bases from J, the gap between germline ends came to 21 bases. The CDR3 sequence: CASSPSGVTQYNEQFF. The DNA for the CDR3 is TGTGCCAGCAGCCCCTCGGGAGTCACCCAATATAATGAGCAGTTCTTC.

In its sample, this clonotype was seen many times. The chain links TRBV12-3 or TRBV12-4 to TRBJ2-2, with TRBD1 matching 9 bases. V trimming: 0 bases; J trimming: 6 bases; junction bases outside the gene matches: 5. The CDR3 totals 16 residues. The CDR3 loop is CASSLAGTGTAGELFF. In DNA, the CDR3 is TGTGCCAGCAGTTTAGCGGGGACAGGGACGGCCGGGGAGCTGTTTTTT.

V usage is TRBV11-2 and J usage is TRBJ2-1; no clear D gene. Germline CDR1 and CDR2: SGHAT and FQNNGV. This CDR3 contains 14 residues. Trimming took 3 bases from V and 5 from J, leaving 11 bases between them. The CDR3 region is CASSFPPINNEQFF. For the CDR3, the DNA is TGTGCCAGCAGCTTCCCCCCCATAAACAATGAGCAGTTCTTC.

This clonotype was counted only a few times. The rearrangement joins TRBV6-1 to TRBJ2-7, with 10 bases aligning to TRBD2. The CDR3 has 15 residues. The germline V gene has CDR1 MNHNS and CDR2 SASEGT. J lost 2 bases, V lost 6 bases, and 7 bases had no gene match. Here the CDR3 reads CASRPSGSLAYEQYF. CDR3 DNA: TGTGCCAGCAGGCCTAGCGGGAGTCTCGCCTACGAGCAGTACTTC.

At least ten counts were recorded for this clonotype. V and J are TRBV24-1 and TRBJ1-5; D is unclear. V was cut by 4 bases and J by 2 bases, with 11 bases left in between. This CDR3 has 15 residues. Looked up from germline, CDR1 is KGHDR and CDR2 is SFDVKD. CDR3 loop: CATSDPVAGNQPQHF. The CDR3 DNA sequence: TGTGCCACCAGTGACCCTGTCGCGGGCAATCAGCCCCAGCATTTT.

The sample holds many counts of this clonotype. V usage is TRBV12-3 or TRBV12-4 and J usage is TRBJ1-2; 7 nucleotides agree with TRBD1. The V gene end was trimmed by 5 bases and the J gene end by 4 bases; junction bases not matched to a gene: 13. CDR3 length equals 16 residues. Written as DNA, the CDR3 is TGTGCCAGCAGTCGACAGGGTTATTTGACGAGCTATGGCTACACCTTC. Protein sequence: CASSRQGYLTSYGYTF.

This clonotype has a count of ten or more. V usage is TRBV28 and J usage is TRBJ1-3; D is undetermined. This CDR3 is built from 16 residues. V lost 5 bases and J 0 bases, leaving 14 bases between the germline ends. Germline values: CDR1 MDHEN, CDR2 SYDVKM. In nucleotides, the CDR3 is TGTGCCAGCAGTCTCGGGATCCTTAGCTCTGGAAACACCATATATTTT. Translated, it gives CASSLGILSSGNTIYF.

The chain employs TRBV15 and TRBJ2-6, with 7 bases lining up with TRBD1. V was pared by 3 bases and J by 1 base, with 0 bases of the junction left unmatched. CDR3 size: 15 residues. Germline CDR1 reads LNHNV; CDR2 reads YYDKDF (reference sequence). CDR3 in amino acids: CATSRTGSGANVLTF. CDR3 coding DNA: TGTGCCACCAGCAGGACAGGGTCTGGGGCCAACGTCCTGACTTTC.

This clonotype was seen ten or more times. V is TRBV12-3 or TRBV12-4 and J is TRBJ2-7, with 11 bases lining up with TRBD1. V lost 1 base and J lost 6; bases outside the gene matches: 11. This CDR3 contains 17 residues. The CDR3 loop is CASSLVGGTGGPGEQYF. The CDR3 DNA follows: TGTGCCAGCAGTTTAGTGGGCGGGACAGGGGGGCCTGGCGAGCAGTACTTC.

Only a few counts were recorded for this clonotype. The chain couples TRBV12-3 or TRBV12-4 to TRBJ1-1; 7 bases are a match to TRBD1. Unmatched junction bases numbered 3, after V lost 3 bases and J lost 2 bases. The CDR3 loop spans 14 amino acids. The CDR3 DNA sequence: TGTGCCAGCAGTTTCGACAGGGCTAACACTGAAGCTTTCTTT. Translating gives CASSFDRANTEAFF.

The chain recombines TRBV10-2 with TRBJ2-7; D tentatively reads TRBD1 or TRBD2 (6 bases each). V was clipped by 10 bases and J by 0 bases, with 19 bases between them. This CDR3 is 15 amino acids long. Looked up from germline, CDR1 is WSHSY and CDR2 is SAAADI. The CDR3 protein is CATGKDRGRSYEQYF. The CDR3 DNA reads TGCGCCACCGGCAAAGACCGGGGGCGCTCCTACGAGCAGTACTTC.

This clonotype was recorded a few times. V and J are TRBV6-1 and TRBJ1-6, with TRBD1 identical over 11 bases. Germline-derived CDR1 and CDR2 are MNHNS and SASEGT. Trimming cost V 5 bases and J 11 bases; bases outside gene matches: 8. The length of the CDR3 is 15 residues. As DNA, the CDR3 is TGTGCCAGCAGTAAATTCGTGGGACAGGGGGCACCCCTCCACTTT. It translates to CASSKFVGQGAPLHF.

V and J are TRBV5-1 and TRBJ2-7; D is undetermined. The CDR3 runs 13 residues. Per germline, CDR1 SGHRS and CDR2 YFSETQ. The germline V and J ends were trimmed by 7 bases and 2 bases, with 13 bases remaining between them. The CDR3 loop reads CASREAATYEQYF. The CDR3 coding sequence is TGCGCCAGCCGTGAAGCCGCCACCTACGAGCAGTACTTC. The whole variable domain, remainder taken from reference TRBV5-1 and TRBJ2-7, is KAGVTQTPRYLIKTRGQQVTLSCSPISGHRSVSWYQQTPGQGLQFLFEYFSETQRNKGNFPGRFSGRQFSNSRSEMNVSTLELGDSALYLCASREAATYEQYFGPGTRLTVT.

This clonotype was detected only a few times. The chain combines TRBV20-1 with TRBJ2-7, with 10 bases fitting TRBD1. The CDR3 spans 13 residues. J gave up 5 bases and V 6 bases, and 7 bases lay outside the gene matches. Per the germline V gene, CDR1 is DFQATT and CDR2 is SNEGSKA (reference sequence). Here the CDR3 DNA reads TGCAGTGCCGCCCGGGACAGGGGCCACGAGCAGTACGTC. The encoded protein is CSAARDRGHEQYV.

This clonotype was detected a few times. The chain has TRBV9 and TRBJ2-7; D not resolved. The CDR3 length is 14 residues. Trimming removed 4 bases at V and 0 bases at J, with 11 bases between. The V gene's germline CDR1 is SGDLS and CDR2 YYNGEE. The DNA of the CDR3 is TGTGCCAGCAGCCTGGGATCCATCTCCTACGAGCAGTACTTC. It yields the protein CASSLGSISYEQYF.

This clonotype has just a few counts. The V and J genes are TRBV7-9 and TRBJ2-7, with a tentative D call TRBD1 (6 bases). The V gene's germline CDR1 is SEHNR and CDR2 FQNEAQ (reference sequence). Trimming took 4 bases from V and 0 from J, leaving 16 bases between them. This CDR3 contains 16 residues. This CDR3 reads CASSSYGGQSSYEQYF. The CDR3, as DNA: TGTGCCAGCAGCTCCTATGGCGGACAGAGCTCCTACGAGCAGTACTTC.